This section outlines one T cell receptor (beta chain) sequence together with its context. The antigen this receptor binds is unknown. No base quality information exists; no much larger clone differs at one position. The protocol used for the library was RT-PCR. Reads for this sample came from an Illumina HiSeq 2500. In TCRdb, the public reads were trimmed at Q25 with fastp and aligned with MiXCR, with productive beta chains retained. Each CDR3 protein appears once, grouped with its most common genes and DNA. This sample gives around 850,000 distinct CDR3 sequences in total; about 18% of them show up just once. 11% of the sample comes from the top ten. Taken from cysteine to phenylalanine, the CDR3 has 14 residues. Only the CDR3 part of the read is kept: 42 bases, read in frame from the first base. Trimming takes 7 bases off V and 5 bases off J; junction bases not matched to a gene: 4. Via the germline V gene, CDR1 is ENHRY and CDR2 SYGVKD.

The data are from a study of response to subunit inactivated influenza vaccine listed by TCRdb under 2018. The study in broad terms: To follow how T cells responded to a trivalent subunit inactivated influenza vaccine, the researchers relied on deep quantitative profiling of the T cell receptor repertoire. Broad study findings and their caveats: The authors proposed that each seasonal influenza vaccination may bring in only a limited number of new T cells.

The clonotype comes from a man in his fifties or sixties who received an inactivated influenza vaccine. Donor details come from another sample of the same person, matched by shared clones. This sample comprised PBMCs from blood, obtained more than 4 days after vaccination. The chain joins TRBV10-3 to TRBJ2-3; the junction holds 12 bases that match TRBD2. The CDR3 protein: CAITATSGGDTQYF. The nucleotide sequence is TGTGCCATCACTGCGACTAGCGGGGGAGATACGCAGTATTTT.